The 20 T cell receptor beta chains below come from one sample, sequenced in a study of blood T cells in healthy people across ages. A second PCR, run for roughly 7 to 11 cycles, used a sample-barcoded 5' primer plus a J-beta primer mix. TCRdb processed the 5' RACE reads anew with MiXCR; each CDR3 protein has one entry. The table records 650,000 to 700,000 distinct CDR3 sequences, about a third of them present only once. Sequencing was carried out using blood. These receptors originate from a woman older than 75 in good health.

This clonotype appeared many times. The chain carries TRBV5-1 and TRBJ1-1; D gene unclear. Germline V CDR1 and CDR2: SGHRS, YFSETQ. V shed 6 bases and J shed 3 bases, with 9 bases lying between them. CDR3 length equals 12 residues. The CDR3 protein is CASKARDTEAFF. The CDR3 DNA reads TGCGCCAGCAAGGCCAGAGACACTGAAGCTTTCTTT. Complete variable domain (other parts from reference TRBV5-1 and TRBJ1-1): KAGVTQTPRYLIKTRGQQVTLSCSPISGHRSVSWYQQTPGQGLQFLFEYFSETQRNKGNFPGRFSGRQFSNSRSEMNVSTLELGDSALYLCASKARDTEAFFGQGTRLTVV.

The chain carries TRBV7-9 and TRBJ2-7, with TRBD1 matching over 9 bases. Germline CDR1 SEHNR, CDR2 FQNEAQ (reference sequence). The CDR3 covers 16 residues. V was clipped by 1 base and J by 5 bases; unmatched bases: 9. The CDR3 DNA reads TGTGCCAGCAGCTTAGGGGCGGGACAGGGTCCCAACGAGCAGTACTTC. Residues: CASSLGAGQGPNEQYF.

This clonotype appeared a few times. The chain uses TRBV6-5 and TRBJ2-5; D assignment may be TRBD1 or TRBD2 (5 bases each). The CDR3 has 13 amino acids. V lost 2 bases and J lost 6, with 10 bases in between. CDR1 MNHEY and CDR2 SVGAGI come from the germline V gene. The CDR3 nucleotides are TGTGCCAGCAGTTACGGGGACGCGAAGACCCAGTACTTC. Protein product: CASSYGDAKTQYF.

This clonotype was detected a few times. A read error is possible here, since a much larger clone lies one base away. The genes are TRBV6-5 and TRBJ2-1; D is unclear. V was trimmed by 9 bases and J by 8 bases, leaving 20 bases between them. In germline, CDR1 is MNHEY, CDR2 SVGAGI. CDR3 length: 14 residues. The CDR3 is CASSYRQKSDEQFF. CDR3 nucleotides: TGTGCCAGTTCCTACAGACAAAAGAGCGATGAGCAGTTCTTC.

The chain links TRBV20-1 to TRBJ2-2; maybe TRBD1 (6 bases). Germline CDR1 DFQATT, CDR2 SNEGSKA (reference sequence). Trimming removed 5 bases from V and 10 bases from J, with 11 bases in between. The length of the CDR3 is 11 residues. CDR3 amino acids: CSAPGVEELFF. CDR3 bases: TGCAGTGCTCCAGGGGTGGAGGAGCTGTTTTTT.

CDR3 residues: CSARRLVGYEQYF. As DNA, the CDR3 is TGCAGTGCTAGACGCCTAGTGGGCTACGAGCAGTACTTC. This chain joins TRBV20-1 and TRBJ2-4; no clear D gene. The closer fit of TRBJ2-7 to the DNA end suggests the J call may be wrong. Per germline, CDR1 DFQATT and CDR2 SNEGSKA (reference sequence). The CDR3 consists of 13 residues.

This clonotype came up many times. The chain carries TRBV7-8 and TRBJ2-7; 7 nucleotides match TRBD1. V gave up 4 bases and J gave up 7 bases; unmatched junction bases: 4. CDR1 and CDR2 (germline): SGHVS, FQNEAQ. The CDR3 totals 12 residues. CDR3 bases: TGTGCCAGCAGCTATGGGACAGCGGAGCAGTACTTC. This encodes CASSYGTAEQYF.

Comments on this clonotype: A much larger clonotype is one base distant, so this may be a read error. The V and J genes are TRBV12-3 or TRBV12-4 and TRBJ1-5; possibly TRBD1 for D (5 bases). V was cut by 7 bases and J by 9 bases, with 13 bases left in between. CDR3 length: 12 residues. The CDR3 loop is CASNSGVRPQHF. The CDR3 bases are TGTGCCAGCAACTCGGGGGTGCGGCCCCAGCATTTT.

The rearrangement joins TRBV20-1 to TRBJ2-7; TRBD2 aligns across 10 bases. Germline V gene data show CDR1 as DFQATT and CDR2 as SNEGSKA (reference sequence). The CDR3 consists of 13 residues. V gave up 6 bases and J gave up 5 bases; unmatched junction bases: 7. As DNA, the CDR3 is TGCAGTGCGGTTAGCGGGAGGACCGACGAGCAGTACTTC. Amino acids: CSAVSGRTDEQYF.

The sample holds many counts of this clonotype. J is TRBJ2-7 and V is TRBV4-3, with D unclear. Germline V gene data show CDR1 as LGHNA and CDR2 as YSLEER. V lost 0 bases and J 2 bases, leaving 8 bases between the germline ends. This CDR3 comprises 14 residues. CDR3 in DNA: TGCGCCAGCAGCCAAGAGATGGATACCTACGAGCAGTACTTC. Encoded protein: CASSQEMDTYEQYF.

V usage is TRBV29-1 and J usage is TRBJ1-5; D gene ambiguous. This CDR3 has 15 residues. Trimming cost V 8 bases and J 0 bases, with 17 bases left between them. Germline V gene lookup returns CDR1 SQVTM and CDR2 ANQGSEA. In DNA form, the CDR3 reads TGCAGCATTAAGATTCAGGACGGTAGCAATCAGCCCCAGCATTTT. It encodes CSIKIQDGSNQPQHF.

This clonotype has ten or more counts. V and J are TRBV20-1 and TRBJ2-5; 9 nucleotides match TRBD2. The germline CDR1 and CDR2 sequences are DFQATT and SNEGSKA (reference sequence). CDR3 size: 16 residues. The V and J ends lost 1 base and 5 bases, in that order; junction bases with no gene match: 11. CDR3 sequence (DNA): TGCAGTGCTAGAGCAGCGCGGGGGGGCGCTGGGGAGACCCAGTACTTC. This encodes CSARAARGGAGETQYF.

V gene TRBV28 combines with J gene TRBJ2-5, with a possible D match to TRBD2 (5 bases). Germline V lookup: CDR1 MDHEN, CDR2 SYDVKM. The CDR3 is 15 residues long. The V gene lost 3 bases and the J gene lost 1 base, with 12 bases spanning the gap. The CDR3 DNA follows: TGTGCCAGCAGTTTGGCTTCGGCGGGCCAAGAGACCCAGTACTTC. Translation: CASSLASAGQETQYF.

Notes on this clonotype: Since a much larger clone is just one base distant, this may be a read error. The CDR3 DNA follows: TGCGGCGTTGTGCAGGGGCGAAATCAGCCCCAGCATTTT. Encoded protein: CGVVQGRNQPQHF. This chain connects TRBV29-1 to TRBJ1-5, with TRBD1 as a possible D gene (6 bases). CDR1 is SQVTM, CDR2 ANQGSEA, per germline. The CDR3 length is 13 residues.

This clonotype was detected many times. The CDR3 region has the DNA TGTGCCAGCTCACCTCGTGGTAGTGAGCAGTTCTTC. Protein: CASSPRGSEQFF. The chain recombines TRBV18 with TRBJ2-1, with D unclear. The length of the CDR3 is 12 residues. Trimming left V 3 bases short and J 9 bases short, with 9 bases between. The germline V gene has CDR1 KGHSH and CDR2 LQKENI.

The gene calls are TRBV2 and TRBJ1-1, with D unclear. V dropped 1 base and J dropped 7 bases, with 7 bases sitting between them. This CDR3 has 12 residues. Germline CDR1 SNHLY, CDR2 FYNNEI. The CDR3 reads CASSEGTFEAFF. CDR3 sequence (DNA): TGTGCCAGCAGTGAAGGAACTTTTGAAGCTTTCTTT.

This clonotype has ten or more counts. The V gene is TRBV27, the J gene TRBJ2-3, with 13 bases identical to TRBD2. V dropped 5 bases and J dropped 3; count of bases not matched to a gene: 5. CDR3 length: 16 residues. In germline, CDR1 is MNHEY, CDR2 SMNVEV (reference sequence). The CDR3 bases are TGTGCCAGCAGTCAAACTAGCGGGGGGGCAACAGATACGCAGTATTTT. Residues: CASSQTSGGATDTQYF.

This clonotype was recorded at least ten times. The gene calls are TRBV10-3 and TRBJ2-3; D ambiguous. Germline V lookup: CDR1 ENHRY, CDR2 SYGVKD. The CDR3 length is 13 residues. The V end lost 7 bases, the J end lost 3 bases, and 11 bases lay between the germline ends. The CDR3, as DNA: TGTGCCATCACTAATGGTCAGACAGATACGCAGTATTTT. Residues: CAITNGQTDTQYF.

This clonotype was counted a few times. This rearrangement joins TRBV28 to TRBJ1-4, with TRBD1 matching 9 bases. The CDR3 totals 15 residues. CDR1 is MDHEN and CDR2 is SYDVKM in the germline V gene. V lost 8 bases to trimming and J lost 5 bases; unmatched junction nucleotides: 9. DNA of the CDR3: TGTGCCAGCCAGTTCCGGGGACAGGGAAATGAAAAACTGTTTTTT. This translates into CASQFRGQGNEKLFF.

The chain uses TRBV7-2 and TRBJ2-4, with D perhaps given as TRBD1 or TRBD2 (5 bases each). The V gene lost 1 base and the J gene lost 5 bases, with 12 bases spanning the gap. CDR1 and CDR2 from the germline V gene are SGHTA and FQGNSA. The CDR3 is made up of 15 amino acids. The CDR3 DNA sequence: TGTGCCAGCAGCTTAGGCCGGGGCGGTCAAAACATTCAGTACTTC. It is translated as CASSLGRGGQNIQYF. The entire variable domain, with the rest obtained from reference TRBV7-2 and TRBJ2-4, is as follows: GAGVSQSPSNKVTEKGKDVELRCDPISGHTALYWYRQSLGQGLEFLIYFQGNSAPDKSGLPSDRFSAERTGGSVSTLTIQRTQQEDSAVYLCASSLGRGGQNIQYFGAGTRLSVL.